This entry is about one TCR beta chain. The data derive from a study of technical replicates of blood from several donors. TCRdb's copy holds only in-frame clones and misses some; the assay was immunoSEQ multiplex PCR. Among approximately 70,000 clones, around nine tenths were seen once, and the ten largest hold 0.38%. Sequences were obtained from T cells isolated from PBMCs. The clonotype comes from a human donor in good health.

CDR3 loop: CASSSNPGLGGNEQFF. CDR3 coding DNA: TGCGCCAGCAGCTCCAATCCTGGACTAGGTGGCAATGAGCAGTTCTTC. The chain combines TRBV5-1 with TRBJ2-1; 7 bases agree with TRBD2. Looked up from germline, CDR1 is SGHRS and CDR2 is YFSETQ. This CDR3 is built from 16 residues. The trim removed 3 bases at V and 6 bases at J, leaving 12 bases unmatched.